These T cell receptor beta chains were read from a single sample in a study of control samples from healthy donors and cancer patients. TCRdb's table, derived via immunoSEQ multiplex PCR, lists solely in-frame clones and lacks some. The sample carries roughly 59,000 clones, 92% recorded once. Sequences were obtained from PBMCs. The receptor source for this set is a man between 35 and 55 years old with colorectal cancer. Each CDR3 is given with its conserved first and last residue. D genes are given only for firm matches. Clone size is not always given. Where it is, it says once, few, many or a class for expanded clones.

D gene | J gene | V gene | clone size | CDR3 protein | CDR3 DNA
- | TRBJ1-2 | TRBV11-3 | - | CASSLGGGNYGYTF | TGTGCCAGCAGCTTAGGCGGCGGTAACTATGGCTACACCTTC
- | TRBJ2-7 | TRBV15 | - | CATSRDGQSYEQYF | TGTGCCACCAGCAGAGATGGGCAGAGCTACGAGCAGTACTTC
- | TRBJ2-3 | TRBV6-6 | - | CASSYRLLVSTDTQYF | TGTGCCAGCAGTTACCGCCTCCTTGTTTCCACAGATACGCAGTATTTT
TRBD2 | TRBJ2-3 | TRBV18 | - | CASSPPRRGAADTQYF | TGTGCCAGCTCACCACCTAGGCGGGGGGCGGCAGATACGCAGTATTTT
- | TRBJ1-5 | TRBV25-1 | - | CASRGLTTQHF | TGTGCCAGCAGGGGGCTAACGACCCAGCATTTT
- | TRBJ2-2 | TRBV6-6 | - | CASSYIGPNTGELFF | TGTGCCAGCAGTTACATAGGTCCAAACACCGGGGAGCTGTTTTTT
- | TRBJ1-2 | TRBV15 | - | CATSRDYGGYTF | TGTGCCACCAGCAGAGATTACGGTGGCTACACCTTC
TRBD1 | TRBJ1-1 | TRBV11-3 | - | CASSLDGTGSTLTNTEAFF | TGTGCCAGCAGCTTAGATGGGACAGGGTCAACACTAACGAACACTGAAGCTTTCTTT
TRBD1 | TRBJ1-5 | TRBV5-8 | - | CASSLNQGDVNQPQHF | TGTGCCAGCAGCTTAAACCAGGGGGATGTCAATCAGCCCCAGCATTTT
TRBD1 | TRBJ1-1 | TRBV9 | - | CASSVAQGAEAFF | TGTGCCAGCAGCGTAGCGCAGGGGGCTGAAGCTTTCTTT
TRBD1 | TRBJ1-6 | TRBV13 | - | CASSFRDSRSPLHF | TGTGCCAGCAGCTTCCGGGACAGCCGTTCACCCCTCCACTTT
- | TRBJ1-6 | TRBV5-6 | - | CASSLGTIGANSPLHF | TGTGCCAGCAGCTTGGGAACCATAGGAGCTAATTCACCCCTCCACTTT
TRBD1 | TRBJ2-7 | TRBV29-1 | - | CSVGQGAHEQYF | TGCAGCGTCGGACAGGGTGCGCACGAGCAGTACTTC
- | TRBJ1-1 | TRBV6-1 | - | CASRPTGRETEAFF | TGTGCCAGCAGGCCAACAGGGCGGGAGACTGAAGCTTTCTTT
- | TRBJ2-1 | TRBV7-9 | - | CASSFGANYNEQFF | TGTGCCAGCAGCTTTGGGGCGAACTACAATGAGCAGTTCTTC
TRBD2 | TRBJ2-5 | TRBV7-9 | - | CASRFTSGSETQYF | TGTGCCAGCAGGTTTACTAGCGGGTCGGAGACCCAGTACTTC
- | TRBJ1-1 | TRBV6-5 | - | CASSRGMDTEAFF | TGTGCCAGCAGTCGAGGCATGGACACTGAAGCTTTCTTT
TRBD2 | TRBJ2-3 | TRBV7-6 | - | CASSLAGLSTDTQYF | TGTGCCAGCAGCTTAGCGGGACTAAGCACAGATACGCAGTATTTT
TRBD2 | TRBJ2-2 | TRBV27 | - | CASSFGSGGGPGELFF | TGTGCCAGCAGTTTTGGGTCGGGAGGGGGTCCCGGGGAGCTGTTTTTT
TRBD2 | TRBJ2-2 | TRBV5-1 | - | CASSLSGGNTGELFF | TGCGCCAGCAGCTTGAGCGGGGGGAATACCGGGGAGCTGTTTTTT
- | TRBJ2-7 | TRBV10-2 | - | CASSRVSEISEQYF | TGCGCCAGCAGTCGAGTATCGGAAATCTCCGAGCAGTACTTC
- | TRBJ1-2 | TRBV11-2 | - | CASSLAGLYGYTF | TGTGCCAGCAGCTTAGCAGGGCTCTATGGCTACACCTTC
TRBD2 | TRBJ2-1 | TRBV6-5 | - | CASSYQRGGNEQFF | TGTGCCAGCAGTTACCAGCGGGGGGGCAATGAGCAGTTCTTC
- | TRBJ1-2 | TRBV7-3 | - | CASSFDGRDYGYTF | TGTGCCAGCAGCTTCGACGGGAGGGACTATGGCTACACCTTC
- | TRBJ1-3 | TRBV6-1 | - | CASSDPTGTSGNTIYF | TGTGCCAGCAGTGACCCAACAGGGACCTCTGGAAACACCATATATTTT
TRBD1 | TRBJ2-1 | TRBV5-6 | - | CASSLDTGGGDEQFF | TGTGCCAGCAGCTTGGATACAGGGGGCGGCGATGAGCAGTTCTTC
- | TRBJ1-2 | TRBV2 | - | CASSVSVYGYTF | TGTGCCAGCAGTGTCTCGGTTTATGGCTACACCTTC
- | TRBJ2-3 | TRBV7-2 | - | CASSLVPGGTPPTDTQYF | TGTGCCAGCAGCTTAGTTCCTGGCGGGACACCGCCAACAGATACGCAGTATTTT
TRBD1 | TRBJ1-5 | TRBV6-5 | - | CASSPTGPNQPQHF | TGTGCCAGCAGTCCGACAGGGCCAAATCAGCCCCAGCATTTT
- | TRBJ1-5 | TRBV18 | - | CASSGLGYSNQPQHF | TGTGCCAGCTCAGGTCTCGGGTATAGCAATCAGCCCCAGCATTTT
TRBD1 | TRBJ1-2 | TRBV7-6 | - | CASSPEVLEGAGYTF | TGTGCCAGCAGCCCGGAGGTGCTAGAGGGGGCTGGCTACACCTTC
- | TRBJ2-7 | TRBV9 | - | CASSGVGNEQYF | TGTGCCAGCAGCGGGGTGGGGAACGAGCAGTACTTC
- | TRBJ1-1 | TRBV9 | once | CASSVGGRQAEAFF | TGTGCCAGCAGCGTAGGAGGGAGACAGGCTGAAGCTTTCTTT
- | TRBJ2-1 | TRBV5-6 | - | CASSLGGTGEQFF | TGTGCCAGCAGCTTGGGGGGCACGGGTGAGCAGTTCTTC
TRBD2 | TRBJ2-1 | TRBV19 | - | CASSRADPGLAGSREQFF | TGTGCCAGTAGTAGAGCAGACCCGGGACTAGCTGGTAGCCGGGAGCAGTTCTTC
TRBD1 | TRBJ2-7 | TRBV11-3 | once | CASSSGQGAFDEQYF | TGTGCCAGCAGCTCCGGACAGGGGGCTTTCGACGAGCAGTACTTC
- | TRBJ2-7 | TRBV19 | - | CASSIGASYEQYF | TGTGCCAGTAGTATAGGGGCCTCCTACGAGCAGTACTTC
- | TRBJ1-2 | TRBV12-3/TRBV12-4 | - | CASRSTVNYGYTF | TGTGCCAGCAGATCGACAGTAAACTATGGCTACACCTTC
- | TRBJ1-1 | TRBV19 | once | CASTTIGDNVNTEAFF | TGTGCCAGTACCACCATTGGGGATAATGTTAACACTGAAGCTTTCTTT
- | TRBJ2-3 | TRBV11-3 | - | CASSFGAPHAADTQYF | TGTGCCAGCAGCTTTGGAGCCCCTCATGCGGCAGATACGCAGTATTTT
- | TRBJ2-6 | TRBV29-1 | - | CSVAGQTSSGANVLTF | TGCAGCGTTGCCGGACAGACATCCTCTGGGGCCAACGTCCTGACTTTC
TRBD1 | TRBJ1-5 | TRBV11-2 | - | CASSLAGGNQPQHF | TGTGCCAGCAGCTTAGCAGGGGGGAATCAGCCCCAGCATTTT
TRBD1 | TRBJ1-2 | TRBV2 | - | CASSAGTAYGYTF | TGTGCCAGCAGTGCCGGGACAGCCTATGGCTACACCTTC
- | TRBJ1-2 | TRBV19 | - | CASSSRKGFNYGYTF | TGTGCCAGTAGTTCCCGCAAGGGGTTTAACTATGGCTACACCTTC
- | TRBJ2-1 | TRBV3-1/TRBV3-2 | - | CASSQAKNEQFF | TGTGCCAGCAGCCAAGCAAAAAATGAGCAGTTCTTC
TRBD2 | TRBJ2-3 | TRBV24-1 | - | CATSDLIPTSGALADTQYF | TGTGCCACCAGTGATTTAATACCCACTAGCGGGGCCCTCGCAGATACGCAGTATTTT
TRBD2 | TRBJ2-1 | TRBV6-4 | - | CASSAGGAGYNEQFF | TGTGCCAGCAGTGCCGGTGGAGCGGGGTACAATGAGCAGTTCTTC
- | TRBJ1-4 | TRBV30 | - | CAWSLETYRDEKLFF | TGTGCCTGGAGTTTGGAAACTTACCGTGATGAAAAACTGTTTTTT
- | TRBJ2-7 | TRBV2 | - | CASRKGGGPYEQYF | TGTGCCAGCAGGAAGGGTGGGGGGCCCTACGAGCAGTACTTC
- | TRBJ2-2 | TRBV7-2 | - | CASSLGGGNTGELFF | TGTGCCAGCAGCTTAGGCGGAGGAAACACCGGGGAGCTGTTTTTT
TRBD1 | TRBJ2-7 | TRBV27 | - | CASSLGGQGREQYF | TGTGCCAGCAGTTTAGGAGGACAGGGGCGCGAGCAGTACTTC
- | TRBJ2-3 | TRBV6-5 | - | CASSYYGDFRTDTQYF | TGTGCCAGCAGTTACTACGGGGACTTCCGCACAGATACGCAGTATTTT